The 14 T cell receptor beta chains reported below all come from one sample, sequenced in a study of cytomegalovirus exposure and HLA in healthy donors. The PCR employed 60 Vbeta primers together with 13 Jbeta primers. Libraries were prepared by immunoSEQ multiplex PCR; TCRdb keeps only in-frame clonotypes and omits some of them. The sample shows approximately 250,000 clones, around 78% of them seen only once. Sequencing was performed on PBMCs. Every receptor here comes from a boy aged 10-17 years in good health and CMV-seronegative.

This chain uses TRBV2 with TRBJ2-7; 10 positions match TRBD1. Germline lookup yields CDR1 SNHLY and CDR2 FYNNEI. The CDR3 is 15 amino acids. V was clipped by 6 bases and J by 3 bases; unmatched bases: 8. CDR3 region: CASREATGGFYEQYF. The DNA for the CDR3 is TGTGCCAGCAGAGAGGCGACAGGGGGCTTCTACGAGCAGTACTTC.

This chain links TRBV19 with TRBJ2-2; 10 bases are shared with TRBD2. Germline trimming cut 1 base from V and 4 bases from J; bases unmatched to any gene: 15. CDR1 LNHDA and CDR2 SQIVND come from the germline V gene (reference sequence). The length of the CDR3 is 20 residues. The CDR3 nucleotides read TGTGCCAGTAGTATAGCTGTCGGGCTAGCGGGGGATTCTCGCACCGGGGAGCTGTTTTTT. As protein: CASSIAVGLAGDSRTGELFF.

CDR3 nucleotide sequence: TGTGCCAGCAGTTTATGGCCGCAAGGGGAAATGAACACTGAAGCTTTCTTT. Encoded protein: CASSLWPQGEMNTEAFF. V and J are TRBV27 and TRBJ1-1; D is possibly TRBD1 (5 bases). Trimming took 1 base from V and 0 from J, leaving 15 bases between them. Per the germline V gene, CDR1 is MNHEY and CDR2 is SMNVEV (reference sequence). There are 17 residues in the CDR3.

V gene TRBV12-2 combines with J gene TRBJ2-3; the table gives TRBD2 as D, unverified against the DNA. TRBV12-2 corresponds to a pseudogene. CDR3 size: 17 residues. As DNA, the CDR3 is TGTGCAAGGCGTCAGACGGGGCTAGCGGAGAGCACAGATACGCAGTATTTT. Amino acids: CARRQTGLAESTDTQYF.

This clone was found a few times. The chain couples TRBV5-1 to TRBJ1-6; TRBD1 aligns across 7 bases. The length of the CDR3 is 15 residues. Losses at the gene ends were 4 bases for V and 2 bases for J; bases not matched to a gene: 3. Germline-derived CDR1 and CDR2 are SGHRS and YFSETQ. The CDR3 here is CASSTGTAYNSPLHF. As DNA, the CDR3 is TGCGCCAGCAGCACAGGGACAGCCTATAATTCACCCCTCCACTTT. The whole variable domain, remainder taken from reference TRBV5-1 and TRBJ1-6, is KAGVTQTPRYLIKTRGQQVTLSCSPISGHRSVSWYQQTPGQGLQFLFEYFSETQRNKGNFPGRFSGRQFSNSRSEMNVSTLELGDSALYLCASSTGTAYNSPLHFGNGTRLTVT.

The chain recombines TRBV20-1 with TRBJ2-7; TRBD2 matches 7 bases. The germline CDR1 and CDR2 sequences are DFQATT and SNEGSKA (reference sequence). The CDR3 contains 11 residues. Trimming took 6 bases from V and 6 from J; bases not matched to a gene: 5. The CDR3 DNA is TGCAGTGCGGTTGGGACTACCGAGCAGTACTTC. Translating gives CSAVGTTEQYF.

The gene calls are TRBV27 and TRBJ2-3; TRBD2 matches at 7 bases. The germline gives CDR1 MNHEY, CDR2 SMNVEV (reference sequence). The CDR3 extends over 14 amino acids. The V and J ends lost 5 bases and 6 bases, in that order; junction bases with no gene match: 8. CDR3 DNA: TGTGCCAGCAGTACCCCCGAGGGAGGGGATACGCAGTATTTT. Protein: CASSTPEGGDTQYF.

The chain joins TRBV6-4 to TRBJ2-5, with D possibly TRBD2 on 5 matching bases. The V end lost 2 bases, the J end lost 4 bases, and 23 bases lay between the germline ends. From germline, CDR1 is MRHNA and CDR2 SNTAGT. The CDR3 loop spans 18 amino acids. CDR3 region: CASSDPLMAAPRGETQYF. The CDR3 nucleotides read TGTGCCAGCAGTGACCCCCTGATGGCGGCCCCCCGGGGAGAGACCCAGTACTTC.

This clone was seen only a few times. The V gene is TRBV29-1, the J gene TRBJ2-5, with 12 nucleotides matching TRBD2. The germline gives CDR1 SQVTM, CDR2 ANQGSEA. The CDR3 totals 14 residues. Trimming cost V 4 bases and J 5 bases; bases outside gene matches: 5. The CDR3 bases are TGCAGCGTTGCGGCTAGCGGGGGGGCGGAGACCCAGTACTTC. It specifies CSVAASGGAETQYF.

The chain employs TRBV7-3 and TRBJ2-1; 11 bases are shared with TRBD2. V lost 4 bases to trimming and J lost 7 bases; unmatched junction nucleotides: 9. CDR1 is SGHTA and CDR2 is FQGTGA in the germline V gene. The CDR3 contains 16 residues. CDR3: CASSSNSGGAKNEQFF. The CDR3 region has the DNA TGTGCCAGCAGCTCTAATAGCGGGGGGGCCAAGAATGAGCAGTTCTTC. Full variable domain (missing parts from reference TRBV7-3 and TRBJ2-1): GAGVSQTPSNKVTEKGKYVELRCDPISGHTALYWYRQSLGQGPEFLIYFQGTGAADDSGLPNDRFFAVRPEGSVSTLKIQRTERGDSAVYLCASSSNSGGAKNEQFFGPGTRLTVL.

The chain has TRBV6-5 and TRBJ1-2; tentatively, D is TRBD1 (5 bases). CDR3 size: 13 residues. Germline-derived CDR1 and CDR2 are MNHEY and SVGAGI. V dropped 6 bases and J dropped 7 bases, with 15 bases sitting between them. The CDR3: CASRTSVGGGYTF. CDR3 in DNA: TGTGCCAGCAGAACCTCAGTGGGGGGTGGCTACACCTTC.

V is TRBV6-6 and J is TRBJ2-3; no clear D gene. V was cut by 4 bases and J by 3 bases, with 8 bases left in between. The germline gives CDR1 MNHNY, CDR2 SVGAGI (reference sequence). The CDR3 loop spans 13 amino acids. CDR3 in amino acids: CASSSFSTDTQYF. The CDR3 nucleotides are TGTGCCAGCAGTTCGTTCTCGACAGATACGCAGTATTTT.

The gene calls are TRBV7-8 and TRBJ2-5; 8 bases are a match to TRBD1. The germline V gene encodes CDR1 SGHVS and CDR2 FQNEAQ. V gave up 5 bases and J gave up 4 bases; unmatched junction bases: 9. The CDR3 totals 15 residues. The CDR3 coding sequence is TGTGCCAGCAGCGTCGCCGGGACAGGCAGAGAGACCCAGTACTTC. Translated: CASSVAGTGRETQYF.

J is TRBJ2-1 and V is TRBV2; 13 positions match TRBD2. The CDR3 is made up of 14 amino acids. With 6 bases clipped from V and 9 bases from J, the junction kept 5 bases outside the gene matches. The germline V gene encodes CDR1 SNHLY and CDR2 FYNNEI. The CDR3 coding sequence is TGTGCCAGCAGGACTAGCGGGAGGTGGAGTGAGCAGTTCTTC. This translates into CASRTSGRWSEQFF.